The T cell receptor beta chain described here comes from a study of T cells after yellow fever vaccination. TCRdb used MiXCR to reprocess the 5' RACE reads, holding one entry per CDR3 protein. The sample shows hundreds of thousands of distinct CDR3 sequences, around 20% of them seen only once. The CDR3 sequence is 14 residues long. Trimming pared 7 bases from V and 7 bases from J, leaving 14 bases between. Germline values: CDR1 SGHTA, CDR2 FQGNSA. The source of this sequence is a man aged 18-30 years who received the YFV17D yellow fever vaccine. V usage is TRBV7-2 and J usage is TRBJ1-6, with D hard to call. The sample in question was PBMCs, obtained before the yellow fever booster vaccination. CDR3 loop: CASMGLDINSPLHF. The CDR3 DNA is TGTGCCAGCATGGGATTGGATATCAATTCACCCCTCCACTTT.